Below, 25 T cell receptor beta chains from the same sample are listed, as sequenced in a study of STAT5B mutations in CD4+ large granular lymphocyte leukemia. TCRdb keeps only in-frame clones here, not all; method: immunoSEQ multiplex PCR. Among roughly 30,000 clones, approximately 69% were seen once, and the ten largest hold 1% to 1.2%. Sequenced input: CD4+ T cells from blood buffy coats. These receptor sequences come from a human donor in good health.

This clone was counted a single time. V usage is TRBV27 and J usage is TRBJ1-1; D possibly corresponds to TRBD1 (6 bases). The germline CDR1 and CDR2 sequences are MNHEY and SMNVEV (reference sequence). V was shortened by 6 bases and J by 5 bases, with 25 bases between the two germline ends. The CDR3 runs 17 residues. The CDR3 region is CASRQTKTWGLGTEAFF. The CDR3 nucleotides read TGTGCCAGCAGACAAACGAAAACTTGGGGGCTGGGGACTGAAGCTTTCTTT.

The sample holds a few counts of this clone. The chain is built from TRBV18 and TRBJ1-2; 8 nucleotides line up with TRBD1. J gave up 8 bases and V 1 base, and 6 bases lay outside the gene matches. CDR1 KGHSH and CDR2 LQKENI come from the germline V gene. This CDR3 is built from 14 residues. The CDR3 sequence: CASSPRAGGYGYTF. Here the CDR3 DNA reads TGTGCCAGCTCACCACGTGCAGGGGGCTACGGCTACACCTTC.

CDR3 in amino acids: CASSYSTGMVSPLHF. CDR3 coding DNA: TGTGCCAGCAGTTACTCCACAGGGATGGTTTCACCCCTCCACTTT. The V and J genes are TRBV6-5 and TRBJ1-6; possibly TRBD1 for D (6 bases). Trimming removed 0 bases from V and 9 bases from J, with 12 bases in between. The CDR3 covers 15 residues. CDR1 and CDR2 (germline): MNHEY, SVGAGI.

The chain carries TRBV6-5 and TRBJ1-6, with TRBD1 identical over 7 bases. The CDR3 runs to 14 residues. V lost 2 bases to trimming and J lost 10 bases; unmatched junction nucleotides: 5. Germline V CDR1 and CDR2: MNHEY, SVGAGI. Here the CDR3 reads CASSYRDRSSPLHF. The DNA of the CDR3 is TGTGCCAGCAGTTACAGGGACAGAAGCTCACCCCTCCACTTT.

The chain employs TRBV5-8 and TRBJ1-5; tentative D call: TRBD1 (5 bases). Germline CDR1 is SGHTS and CDR2 is YDEGEE. V gave up 0 bases and J gave up 4 bases, with 11 bases separating them. The CDR3 is made up of 15 amino acids. DNA of the CDR3: TGTGCCAGCAGCTTGGAGCCAGGGAATAATCAGCCCCAGCATTTT. Protein: CASSLEPGNNQPQHF.

This rearrangement joins TRBV9 to TRBJ2-1, with TRBD2 matching over 9 bases. With V trimmed by 3 bases and J by 5 bases, 9 bases remained unmatched. The V gene's germline CDR1 is SGDLS and CDR2 YYNGEE. This CDR3 is built from 16 residues. The CDR3 is CASSATGSGGNNEQFF. DNA for the CDR3: TGTGCCAGCAGCGCTACGGGGAGCGGGGGGAACAATGAGCAGTTCTTC.

V usage is TRBV2 and J usage is TRBJ1-5; 7 bases align to TRBD1. CDR1 and CDR2 (germline): SNHLY, FYNNEI. This CDR3 is 17 amino acids long. J was trimmed by 2 bases and V by 2 bases; bases with no gene match: 9. This chain's CDR3 is CASSENQGGRGNQPQHF. For the CDR3, the DNA is TGTGCCAGCAGTGAAAACCAGGGGGGGAGAGGCAATCAGCCCCAGCATTTT.

The rearrangement links TRBV5-1 to TRBJ2-7, with D possibly matching TRBD1 (6 bases). The CDR3 is 12 amino acids. V was trimmed by 4 bases and J by 9 bases, leaving 14 bases between them. Looked up from germline, CDR1 is SGHRS and CDR2 is YFSETQ. The DNA for the CDR3 is TGCGCCAGCAGCGGGGGCGGTTCCGGGCAGTACTTC. It codes for CASSGGGSGQYF.

This clone was counted only a few times. The V and J genes are TRBV7-9 and TRBJ1-5; the D is unclear. Between the trimmed V and J ends, which lost 8 bases and 3 bases, there was a span of 8 bases. Germline lookup yields CDR1 SEHNR and CDR2 FQNEAQ (reference sequence). This CDR3 has 12 amino acids. CDR3 DNA sequence: TGTGCCAGCGGAACAGTCAATCAGCCCCAGCATTTT. This gives the protein CASGTVNQPQHF.

This chain uses TRBV4-1 with TRBJ1-1; the D is unclear. V was trimmed by 0 bases and J by 2 bases, leaving 22 bases between them. Germline CDR1 is MGHRA and CDR2 is YSYEKL. The CDR3 consists of 19 residues. The chain's CDR3 is CASSQDQSFAGALNTEAFF. CDR3 bases: TGCGCCAGCAGCCAAGATCAGAGTTTCGCGGGCGCGTTAAACACTGAAGCTTTCTTT.

As to this clone: The sample carries other DNA sequences with the same CDR3. The V and J genes are TRBV28 and TRBJ1-1; D unclear. CDR1 is MDHEN and CDR2 is SYDVKM in the germline V gene. The CDR3 sequence is 12 residues long. Trimming removed 3 bases from V and 5 bases from J, with 7 bases in between. The DNA of the CDR3 is TGTGCCAGCAGTTTGCGCGGGACTGAAGCTTTCTTT. Protein product: CASSLRGTEAFF.

This clone was seen more than once but under ten times. The chain is built from TRBV6-5 and TRBJ1-1, with D maybe TRBD1 (5 bases). Germline V gene sequence: CDR1 MNHEY, CDR2 SVGAGI. Trimming removed 10 bases at V and 0 bases at J, with 18 bases between. The CDR3 runs 15 residues. CDR3 nucleotides: TGTGCCACCAAAGCCCAGGGCTCCATGAACACTGAAGCTTTCTTT. Encoded protein: CATKAQGSMNTEAFF.

The chain employs TRBV5-1 and TRBJ2-3, with TRBD1 matching 9 bases. The CDR3 has 15 amino acids. Germline values: CDR1 SGHRS, CDR2 YFSETQ. J gave up 2 bases and V 5 bases, and 6 bases lay outside the gene matches. The CDR3 loop reads CASRWGQGDTDTQYF. CDR3 DNA sequence: TGCGCCAGCAGGTGGGGACAGGGCGACACAGATACGCAGTATTTT.

The J gene is TRBJ1-1, the V gene TRBV6-5; D is ambiguous. Per germline, CDR1 MNHEY and CDR2 SVGAGI. This CDR3 is 14 amino acids long. V lost 0 bases, J lost 5 bases, and 10 bases lay in between. CDR3 sequence reads: CASSYSTGRTEAFF. Written as DNA, the CDR3 is TGTGCCAGCAGTTACTCCACGGGGAGGACTGAAGCTTTCTTT.

The chain combines TRBV7-2 with TRBJ1-1; D call uncertain. CDR1 and CDR2 (germline): SGHTA, FQGNSA. The germline V and J ends were trimmed by 0 bases and 4 bases, with 12 bases remaining between them. CDR3 size: 15 residues. The CDR3 is CASSLAPGSSTEAFF. The CDR3 DNA is TGTGCCAGCAGCTTAGCCCCGGGCAGTAGCACTGAAGCTTTCTTT. The full variable domain, its missing parts supplied by reference TRBV7-2 and TRBJ1-1, is GAGVSQSPSNKVTEKGKDVELRCDPISGHTALYWYRQSLGQGLEFLIYFQGNSAPDKSGLPSDRFSAERTGGSVSTLTIQRTQQEDSAVYLCASSLAPGSSTEAFFGQGTRLTVV.

The chain couples TRBV2 to TRBJ1-4, with D unresolved. CDR3 length: 13 residues. CDR1 SNHLY and CDR2 FYNNEI come from the germline V gene. The germline V and J ends were trimmed by 5 bases and 8 bases, with 12 bases remaining between them. CDR3 sequence reads: CASSSPGWEKLFF. CDR3 DNA: TGTGCCAGCAGTAGTCCCGGGTGGGAAAAACTGTTTTTT.

The chain is built from TRBV6-6 and TRBJ1-5, with D hard to call. V lost 5 bases, J lost 3 bases, and 11 bases lay in between. Per germline, CDR1 MNHNY and CDR2 SVGAGI (reference sequence). The length of the CDR3 is 14 residues. The CDR3 DNA follows: TGTGCCAGCAGTCCGTGGCAGACCAATCAGCCCCAGCATTTT. It translates to CASSPWQTNQPQHF.

CDR3: CASSPPRRGGDTEAFF. The CDR3, as DNA: TGTGCCAGCTCACCACCGAGGAGGGGGGGGGACACTGAAGCTTTCTTT. The V call is TRBV18, the J call TRBJ1-1; D is perhaps TRBD1 (6 bases). Germline assignment: CDR1 KGHSH and CDR2 LQKENI. This CDR3 is built from 16 residues. V was pared by 0 bases and J by 3 bases, with 14 bases between.

This clone was counted a few times. J is TRBJ1-5 and V is TRBV6-6, with 7 bases matching TRBD1. The CDR3 is 14 residues long. The V gene end was trimmed by 6 bases and the J gene end by 4 bases; junction bases not matched to a gene: 6. Per the germline V gene, CDR1 is MNHNY and CDR2 is SVGAGI (reference sequence). CDR3 in amino acids: CASSTGVRNQPQHF. Written as DNA, the CDR3 is TGTGCCAGCAGCACAGGGGTTAGGAATCAGCCCCAGCATTTT.

V usage is TRBV4-1 and J usage is TRBJ1-6, with D unclear. Deletions cut 4 bases from V and 6 bases from J, with 10 bases between. Germline V gene lookup returns CDR1 MGHRA and CDR2 YSYEKL. The CDR3 contains 14 residues. CDR3 protein: CASSREGSNSPLHF. CDR3 nucleotides: TGCGCCAGCAGCCGTGAGGGAAGTAATTCACCCCTCCACTTT.

V gene TRBV11-2 combines with J gene TRBJ2-2; D might be TRBD1 or TRBD2, each matching 5 bases. Germline assignment: CDR1 SGHAT and CDR2 FQNNGV. V dropped 7 bases and J dropped 2 bases, with 11 bases sitting between them. This CDR3 comprises 14 residues. This chain's CDR3 is CASTGTVNTGELFF. The CDR3 region has the DNA TGTGCCAGCACCGGGACCGTCAACACCGGGGAGCTGTTTTTT.

V gene TRBV15 combines with J gene TRBJ2-2, with a possible D match to TRBD2 (6 bases). The CDR3 sequence is 16 residues long. Germline V CDR1 and CDR2: LNHNV, YYDKDF (reference sequence). V lost 0 bases and J lost 5, with 13 bases in between. The DNA for the CDR3 is TGTGCCACCAGCAGAGATCAGGCGGGGAGGACCGGGGAGCTGTTTTTT. Encoded protein: CATSRDQAGRTGELFF.

The rearrangement uses TRBV14 and TRBJ2-2; D remains ambiguous. Trimming shortened V by 3 bases and J by 2 bases, and 4 bases separated the two germline ends. In germline, CDR1 is SGHDN, CDR2 FVKESK. This CDR3 has 13 amino acids. The DNA for the CDR3 is TGTGCCAGCAGCCATTTTAACACCGGGGAGCTGTTTTTT. It specifies CASSHFNTGELFF. The complete variable domain, with remaining parts taken from reference TRBV14 and TRBJ2-2, reads EAGVTQFPSHSVIEKGQTVTLRCDPISGHDNLYWYRRVMGKEIKFLLHFVKESKQDESGMPNNRFLAERTGGTYSTLKVQPAELEDSGVYFCASSHFNTGELFFGEGSRLTVL.

This chain connects TRBV20-1 to TRBJ1-2; no definite D call. Germline CDR1 and CDR2: DFQATT and SNEGSKA (reference sequence). The CDR3 contains 11 residues. V lost 1 base and J lost 8, with 8 bases in between. CDR3 sequence: CSARAVSGYTF. In nucleotides, the CDR3 is TGCAGTGCTAGAGCGGTGAGCGGCTACACCTTC.

The chain has TRBV5-4 and TRBJ1-4, with a possible D match to TRBD1 (6 bases). The CDR3 runs 17 residues. V lost 4 bases and J lost 4, with 20 bases in between. CDR1 and CDR2 (germline): SGHNT, YYREEE (reference sequence). Here the CDR3 DNA reads TGTGCCAGCAGCACGGGGGGCGGACGGGCGGTTAATGAAAAACTGTTTTTT. Its translation: CASSTGGGRAVNEKLFF.